Described below is a single TCR beta chain sequence and its context. Its cognate antigen is unknown. The entry originates in a study of T cell responses to AZD1222 COVID-19 vaccine. Notes on the study in general: Scientists sampled the repertoires only once the peak T cell response had passed.

Sequencing was performed with immunoSEQ multiplex PCR; in TCRdb, only in-frame clones are kept and a portion is missing. The sample has 95,000 to 100,000 clones, around 84% seen once; the top ten hold 1.4%. With 0 bases removed from V and 8 bases from J, the gap between germline ends came to 17 bases. The germline V gene encodes CDR1 LNHNV and CDR2 YYDKDF (reference sequence). This CDR3 has 15 residues. The receptor's source is an adult in good health. The chain recombines TRBV15 with TRBJ2-7, with a weak D call TRBD1 (6 bases). Source: peripheral blood, taken on day 0 of AZD1222 vaccination. The CDR3 sequence: CATSRDLAVGQKQYF. The CDR3 nucleotides read TGTGCCACCAGCAGAGATCTCGCTGTTGGACAGAAGCAGTACTTC.